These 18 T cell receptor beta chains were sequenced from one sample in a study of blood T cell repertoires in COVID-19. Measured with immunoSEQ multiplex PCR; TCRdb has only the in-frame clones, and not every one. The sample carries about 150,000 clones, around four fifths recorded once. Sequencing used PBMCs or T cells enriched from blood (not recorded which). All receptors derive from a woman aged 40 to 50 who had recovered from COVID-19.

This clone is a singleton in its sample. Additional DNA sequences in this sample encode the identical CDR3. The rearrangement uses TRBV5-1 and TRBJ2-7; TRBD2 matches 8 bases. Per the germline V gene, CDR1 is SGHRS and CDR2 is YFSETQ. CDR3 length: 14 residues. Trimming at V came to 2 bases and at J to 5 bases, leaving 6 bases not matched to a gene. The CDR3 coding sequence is TGCGCCAGCAGCTTAGGACTAGCCGTCCACGAGCAGTACTTC. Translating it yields CASSLGLAVHEQYF.

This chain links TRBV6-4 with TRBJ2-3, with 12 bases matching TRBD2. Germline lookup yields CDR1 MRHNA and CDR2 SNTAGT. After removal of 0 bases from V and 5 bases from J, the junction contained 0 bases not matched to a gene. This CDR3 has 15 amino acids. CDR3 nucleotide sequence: TGTGCCAGCAGTGACTCGACTAGCGGGGGAGATACGCAGTATTTT. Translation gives CASSDSTSGGDTQYF.

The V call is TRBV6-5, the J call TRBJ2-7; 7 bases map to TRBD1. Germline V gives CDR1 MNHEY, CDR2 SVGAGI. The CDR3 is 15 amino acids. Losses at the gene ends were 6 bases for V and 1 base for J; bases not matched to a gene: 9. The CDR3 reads CASSRSGTVSYEQYF. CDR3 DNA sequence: TGTGCCAGCAGCCGGTCCGGGACAGTTTCCTACGAGCAGTACTTC.

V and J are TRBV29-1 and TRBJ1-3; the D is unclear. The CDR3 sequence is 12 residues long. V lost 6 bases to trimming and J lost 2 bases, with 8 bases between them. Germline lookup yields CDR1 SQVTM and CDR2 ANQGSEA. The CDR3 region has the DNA TGCAGCGTGCGAGCTGCTGGAAACACCATATATTTT. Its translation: CSVRAAGNTIYF.

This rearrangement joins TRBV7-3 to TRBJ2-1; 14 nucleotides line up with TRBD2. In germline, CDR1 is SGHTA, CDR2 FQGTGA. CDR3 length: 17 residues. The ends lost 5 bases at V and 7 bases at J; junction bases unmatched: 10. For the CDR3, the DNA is TGTGCCAGCAGCCCAAGGGGGACTAGCGGGAGAGGGAATGAGCAGTTCTTC. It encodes CASSPRGTSGRGNEQFF.

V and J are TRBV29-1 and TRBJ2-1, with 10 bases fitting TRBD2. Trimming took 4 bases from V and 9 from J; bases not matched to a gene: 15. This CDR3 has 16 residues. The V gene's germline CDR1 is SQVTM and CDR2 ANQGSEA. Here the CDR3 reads CSVGGKREGPLTEQFF. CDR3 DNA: TGCAGCGTTGGGGGAAAGCGGGAGGGCCCTCTCACTGAGCAGTTCTTC.

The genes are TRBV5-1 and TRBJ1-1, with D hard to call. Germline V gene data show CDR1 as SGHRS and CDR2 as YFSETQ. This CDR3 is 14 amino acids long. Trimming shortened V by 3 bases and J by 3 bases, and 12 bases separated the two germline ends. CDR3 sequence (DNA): TGCGCCAGCAGCTCGAGCCGGTACGACACTGAAGCTTTCTTT. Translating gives CASSSSRYDTEAFF.

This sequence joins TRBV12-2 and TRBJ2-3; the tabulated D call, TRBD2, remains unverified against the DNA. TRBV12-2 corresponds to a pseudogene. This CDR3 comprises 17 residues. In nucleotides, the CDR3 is TGTGCAAGTCGCTTAGCGGTGCGGGGGGGATCACGAGATACGCAGTATTTT. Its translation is CASRLAVRGGSRDTQYF.

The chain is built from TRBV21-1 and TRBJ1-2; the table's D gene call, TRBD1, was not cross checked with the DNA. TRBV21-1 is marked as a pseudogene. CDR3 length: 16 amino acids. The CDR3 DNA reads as TGTGCCAGCAGCAAGGGACAGGGGGTGGCCGGGTCTGGCTACACCTTC. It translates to CASSKGQGVAGSGYTF.

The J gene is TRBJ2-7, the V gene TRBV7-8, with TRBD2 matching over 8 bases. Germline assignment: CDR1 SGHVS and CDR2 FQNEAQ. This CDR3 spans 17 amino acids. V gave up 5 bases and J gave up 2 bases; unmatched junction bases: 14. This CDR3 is CASSRAPGAGGTYEQYF. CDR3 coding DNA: TGTGCCAGCAGCCGCGCCCCGGGGGCGGGAGGCACCTACGAGCAGTACTTC.

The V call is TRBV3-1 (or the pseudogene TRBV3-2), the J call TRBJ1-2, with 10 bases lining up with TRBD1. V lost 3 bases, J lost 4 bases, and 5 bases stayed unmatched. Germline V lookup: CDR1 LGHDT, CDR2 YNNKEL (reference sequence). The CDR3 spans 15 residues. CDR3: CASSQGTGEFYGYTF. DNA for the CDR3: TGTGCCAGCAGCCAGGGGACAGGGGAATTCTATGGCTACACCTTC.

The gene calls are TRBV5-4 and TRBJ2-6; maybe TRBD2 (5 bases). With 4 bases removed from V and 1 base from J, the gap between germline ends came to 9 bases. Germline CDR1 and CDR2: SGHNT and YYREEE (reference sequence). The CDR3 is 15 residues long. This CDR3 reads CASSNSASGANVLTF. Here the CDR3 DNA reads TGTGCCAGCAGCAATAGCGCTTCTGGGGCCAACGTCCTGACTTTC.

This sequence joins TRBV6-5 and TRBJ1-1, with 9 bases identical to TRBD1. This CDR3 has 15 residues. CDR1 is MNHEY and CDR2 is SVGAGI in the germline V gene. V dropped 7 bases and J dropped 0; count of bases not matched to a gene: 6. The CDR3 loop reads CASKPGTGLNTEAFF. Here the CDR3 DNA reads TGTGCCAGCAAACCCGGGACAGGGCTGAACACTGAAGCTTTCTTT.

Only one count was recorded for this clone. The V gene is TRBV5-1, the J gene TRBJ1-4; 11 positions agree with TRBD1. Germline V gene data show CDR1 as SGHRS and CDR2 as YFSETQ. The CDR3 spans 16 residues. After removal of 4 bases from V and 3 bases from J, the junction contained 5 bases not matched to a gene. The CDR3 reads CASSIGQGAANEKLFF. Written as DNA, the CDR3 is TGCGCCAGCAGCATTGGACAGGGGGCTGCTAATGAAAAACTGTTTTTT.

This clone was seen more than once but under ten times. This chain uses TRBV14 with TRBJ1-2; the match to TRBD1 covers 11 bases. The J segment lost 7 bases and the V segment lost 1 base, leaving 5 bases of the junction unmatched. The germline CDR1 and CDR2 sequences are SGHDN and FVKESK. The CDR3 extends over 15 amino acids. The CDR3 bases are TGTGCCAGCAGCCAAGGGAGGACAGGGGGCTTTGGCTACACCTTC. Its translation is CASSQGRTGGFGYTF.

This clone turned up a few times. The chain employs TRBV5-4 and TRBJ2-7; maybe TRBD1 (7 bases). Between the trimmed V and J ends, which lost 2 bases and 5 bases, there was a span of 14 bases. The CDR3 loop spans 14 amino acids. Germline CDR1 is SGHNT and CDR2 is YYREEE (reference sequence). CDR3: CASSLRQGGNEQYF. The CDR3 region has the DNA TGTGCCAGCAGCTTACGACAGGGCGGGAACGAGCAGTACTTC.

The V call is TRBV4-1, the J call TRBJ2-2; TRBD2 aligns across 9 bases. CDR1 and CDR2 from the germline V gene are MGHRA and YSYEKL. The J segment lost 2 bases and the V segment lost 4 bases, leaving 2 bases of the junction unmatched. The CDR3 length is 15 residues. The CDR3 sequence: CASSRLAENTGELFF. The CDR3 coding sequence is TGCGCCAGCAGCCGACTAGCGGAAAACACCGGGGAGCTGTTTTTT.

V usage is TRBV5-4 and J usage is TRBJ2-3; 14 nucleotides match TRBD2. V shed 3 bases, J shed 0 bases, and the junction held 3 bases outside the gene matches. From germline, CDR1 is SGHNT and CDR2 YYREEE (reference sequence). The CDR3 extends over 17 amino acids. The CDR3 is CASSSRTSGGSTDTQYF. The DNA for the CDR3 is TGTGCCAGCAGCTCCCGGACTAGCGGGGGGAGCACAGATACGCAGTATTTT.